The present TCR beta chain was sequenced within a study of blood T cells in healthy people across ages (dated by TCRdb to the mid-2010s). In terms of the full investigation: Template switching captured roughly one uniquely barcoded TCR beta cDNA molecule per two T cells in model experiments. Two additional independent replicas of 1 million unique cDNA reads from the same blood draw were analyzed for two donors (one aged 18 to 30 and one aged 80 or older). Donors were grouped into four age groups: young (average approximately 15 years), middle-aged (39), aged (over 55) and long-lived (around 80). Using deep sequencing normalized with unique cDNA molecular identifiers, the study measured how TCR beta repertoire diversity changes with age.

V and J are trimmed by 7 bases and 5 bases, and the gene matches miss 15 bases of the junction. CDR1 and CDR2, per the germline V gene, are MNHEY and SVGAGI. Including cysteine and phenylalanine, the CDR3 has 16 amino acids. Just the 48-base CDR3 DNA is kept, in frame starting at base 1. The library was generated by 5' RACE. Sequencing was carried out with an Illumina HiSeq 2500. A second PCR of 7 to 11 cycles was performed with a sample-barcoded 5' primer and a J-beta primer mix. A unique molecular identifier was introduced onto each TCR beta cDNA molecule by a template-switch 5' adaptor carrying 12 random nucleotides. Each sample yielded at least 3 million CDR3-containing paired-end reads. The Mint cDNA synthesis kit, primed by a TRBC-specific oligonucleotide, was used to synthesize first-strand cDNA from all RNA. After uracil-DNA glycosylase treatment, a first 18-cycle PCR used universal primers M1SS and BC2_uni_R on all cDNA. As for the authors' bioinformatics: For normalization, 1 million high-quality reads, each with a distinct molecular identifier, were randomly selected from each sample. Reads with shared molecular identifiers were discarded instead of being binned into consensus sequences. CDR3 identification, clonotype clustering and error correction used MiTCR with a Q25 quality threshold and the strictest error-elimination algorithm. A nonparametric unseen species model using Euler transformation provided a lower-bound estimate of total TCR beta diversity. The raw public reads went through TCRdb reprocessing: fastp at Q25, MiXCR clone calling, in-frame beta chains kept. Entries are consolidated by CDR3 protein sequence, retaining the most common genes and DNA. It is TCRdb's table, rather than the study itself, that gives the V and J calls and clone size. Recorded for this sample are some 760,000 distinct CDR3 sequences; just under 25% of them occurred a single time. The ten most abundant clones make up under 4% of the sample.

Overall results and qualifications from the work: Conclusive comparison of naive and antigen-experienced compartments was prevented by the profiling of bulk unsorted PBMCs. Total diversity estimates from one million sequenced T cells were considered lower bounds and underestimates. Observed TCR beta diversity per million T cells fell roughly linearly with age, and a significant reduction was already apparent by age approximately 40. A strong correlation was found between observed TCR beta diversity and the percentage of naive T cells measured by flow cytometry. Because the CMV infection status of the donors was unknown, age-related changes in expanded clonotypes may potentially have been confounded. Compared with the aged group, the long-lived group had more naive CD4+ T cells, fewer expanded clones and increased TCR diversity, suggesting age selection.

This clonotype has a handful of counts. The antigen it binds to is not known. Within one base of it there is no much larger clone, and no base qualities were kept. Systemically healthy Caucasian individuals from Russia, some 36 in total and aged about 6 to 100 years, were included as donors. Around 10 milliliters of peripheral blood were collected from each donor into EDTA-treated Vacutainer tubes. Ficoll-Paque density-gradient centrifugation was used to isolate PBMCs, with at least 6.5 million per sample. Trizol reagent was used to extract total RNA from the PBMCs, yielding at least 6 micrograms per sample. Naive CD45RAhigh/CD27high T cell percentages were measured by flow cytometry on a PBMC aliquot from every donor. The same sample was also studied in work on T cells of mothers and their children. The second study also describes: Donors were nine systemically healthy Caucasian individuals: three mothers and their six children. cDNA synthesis consumed the entire amount of extracted RNA, loaded at approximately 1.6 ug RNA in each 15 ul reaction. In the second PCR, sample barcodes and 2-4 random nucleotides were introduced via the M1S primer. Over 8 million TCR beta CDR3 reads came from each mother, compared with approximately 3.1 million reads from each child. TCR recombination output is similarly shaped by thymic selection in related and unrelated pairs, with a minor effect exerted by inherited differences. Normalized repertoire overlap in related mother-child pairs was always slightly higher than in unrelated mother-child pairs, but the difference was never significant. Persistent microchimeric T cell clones were not detected, at a sensitivity of 85 to 100 clones per million clonotypes. To look for features that set related mother-child pairs apart from unrelated individuals, the researchers ran deep NGS to compare the TCR beta repertoires of mothers and children. The mean age was roughly 40 +/- 4 years for the mothers and roughly 10 +/- 4 years for the children. After adapter ligation with NEBNext reagents, the libraries were sequenced on Illumina HiSeq 2000 with 100+100 nt paired-end reads. Mother and child libraries were prepared a month apart and sequenced in separate runs to prevent cross-contamination. For each donor, somewhere between roughly 450,000 and 2,000,000 distinct TCR beta clonotypes were identified. Naive TCR beta clonotypes were estimated from low-frequency clonotypes matched to each donor's FACS-determined naive share, without sorting.

The receptor's source is a boy aged 5 to 17 in good health. Rearrangement joined TRBV6-5 to TRBJ2-5; 8 bases in between match TRBD1. Sequenced input: blood. The nucleotide sequence is given as TGTGCCAGCACCCCGGGACAGGTTTATGGTTGGGAGACCCAGTACTTC. Translated, it gives CASTPGQVYGWETQYF.